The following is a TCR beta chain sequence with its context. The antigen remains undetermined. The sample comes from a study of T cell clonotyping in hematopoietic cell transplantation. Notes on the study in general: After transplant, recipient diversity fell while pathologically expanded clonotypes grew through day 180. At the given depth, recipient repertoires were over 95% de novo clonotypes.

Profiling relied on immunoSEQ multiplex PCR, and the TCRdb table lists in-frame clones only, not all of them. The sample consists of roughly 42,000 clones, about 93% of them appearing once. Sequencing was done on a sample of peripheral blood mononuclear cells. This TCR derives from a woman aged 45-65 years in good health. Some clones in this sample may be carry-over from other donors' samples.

CDR3 DNA: TGTGCCAGCAGCTCCTCCAGGAACACTGAAGCTTTCTTT. Translated: CASSSSRNTEAFF. The chain has TRBV7-2 and TRBJ1-1; D is undetermined. Germline V gives CDR1 SGHTA, CDR2 FQGNSA. CDR3 size: 13 residues. Trimming stripped 4 bases from V and 1 base from J, with 7 bases between.